One sample yielded the 32 T cell receptor beta chains listed below, sequenced in a study of blood T cell repertoires in COVID-19. Repertoires were generated with immunoSEQ multiplex PCR, while TCRdb's copy carries only in-frame clones and drops some. This sample yields about 210,000 clones, of which roughly 82% are seen a single time; 9.5% to 10% belongs to the top ten. Sequencing was performed on peripheral blood. The receptor set was obtained from a man aged 50 or older with active or convalescent COVID-19.

In its sample, this clone was seen a few times. The chain links TRBV9 to TRBJ1-3; D call uncertain. V dropped 0 bases and J dropped 0 bases, with 10 bases sitting between them. Per the germline V gene, CDR1 is SGDLS and CDR2 is YYNGEE. This CDR3 region has 16 residues. DNA for the CDR3: TGTGCCAGCAGCGTAGAGGCGGCAAGCTCTGGAAACACCATATATTTT. Translated: CASSVEAASSGNTIYF.

This chain joins TRBV11-2 and TRBJ1-5, with 9 bases aligning to TRBD1. V was pared by 5 bases and J by 2 bases, with 10 bases of the junction left unmatched. The CDR3 is 17 residues long. CDR1 SGHAT and CDR2 FQNNGV come from the germline V gene. The CDR3 loop is CASSVRTGEVGNQPQHF. Written as DNA, the CDR3 is TGTGCCAGCAGCGTCCGGACAGGGGAGGTGGGCAATCAGCCCCAGCATTTT.

The rearrangement joins TRBV7-9 to TRBJ2-3; D is ambiguous. CDR1 and CDR2 (germline): SEHNR, FQNEAQ (reference sequence). The V end lost 1 base, the J end lost 1 base, and 3 bases lay between the germline ends. The CDR3 has 13 amino acids. CDR3 residues: CASSLVGTDTQYF. DNA of the CDR3: TGTGCCAGCAGCTTAGTCGGCACAGATACGCAGTATTTT.

V and J are TRBV21-1 and TRBJ2-5; the D call of TRBD2 is as the table states it, not checked on the DNA. TRBV21-1 is termed a pseudogene. CDR3 size: 15 residues. The CDR3 loop is CASSAISGTQETQYF. The CDR3 DNA reads TGTGCCAGCAGCGCCATAAGCGGGACTCAAGAGACCCAGTACTTC.

J is TRBJ2-3 and V is TRBV2, with D unresolved. Germline V gene data show CDR1 as SNHLY and CDR2 as FYNNEI. The CDR3 is 11 amino acids. With 4 bases removed from V and 6 bases from J, the gap between germline ends came to 5 bases. The CDR3 bases are TGTGCCAGCAGTGTCGGGGATACGCAGTATTTT. This translates into CASSVGDTQYF.

The chain combines TRBV4-1 with TRBJ1-1, with D possibly being TRBD1 (6 bases). Germline V gives CDR1 MGHRA, CDR2 YSYEKL. The CDR3 covers 13 residues. Trimming pared 3 bases from V and 3 bases from J, leaving 8 bases between. CDR3 in DNA: TGCGCCAGCAGCCAGGGGGCGTACACTGAAGCTTTCTTT. Translation gives CASSQGAYTEAFF.

The chain carries TRBV7-9 and TRBJ2-5; D not resolved. Germline-derived CDR1 and CDR2 are SEHNR and FQNEAQ (reference sequence). The germline V and J ends were trimmed by 5 bases and 1 base, with 11 bases remaining between them. The CDR3 spans 14 residues. The CDR3 region is CASSLPGTQETQYF. The DNA of the CDR3 is TGTGCCAGCAGCCTTCCGGGTACCCAAGAGACCCAGTACTTC.

This chain connects TRBV4-2 to TRBJ2-5; D may be TRBD2 (5 bases). This CDR3 region has 15 residues. Germline V gene lookup returns CDR1 LGHNA and CDR2 YNFKEQ. V was pared by 1 base and J by 2 bases, with 11 bases between. The CDR3 loop reads CASSQVTRAQETQYF. The DNA for the CDR3 is TGTGCCAGCAGCCAAGTTACGAGGGCTCAAGAGACCCAGTACTTC.

The chain is built from TRBV2 and TRBJ1-1, with no clear D. The germline V and J ends were trimmed by 6 bases and 1 base, with 12 bases remaining between them. The CDR3 consists of 14 residues. Germline values: CDR1 SNHLY, CDR2 FYNNEI. DNA of the CDR3: TGTGCCAGCAGCCGCAGACTGACGAACACTGAAGCTTTCTTT. Protein: CASSRRLTNTEAFF. The full variable domain, with the rest looked up from reference TRBV2 and TRBJ1-1, is EPEVTQTPSHQVTQMGQEVILRCVPISNHLYFYWYRQILGQKVEFLVSFYNNEISEKSEIFDDQFSVERPDGSNFTLKIRSTKLEDSAMYFCASSRRLTNTEAFFGQGTRLTVV.

The chain couples TRBV5-5 to TRBJ2-3; D call uncertain. The length of the CDR3 is 16 residues. The germline V gene has CDR1 SGHKS and CDR2 YYEKEE (reference sequence). Trimming shortened V by 2 bases and J by 1 base, and 14 bases separated the two germline ends. In DNA form, the CDR3 reads TGTGCCAGCAGCTTTGGTGGTGTTCTAGGCACAGATACGCAGTATTTT. Protein product: CASSFGGVLGTDTQYF.

The chain recombines TRBV9 with TRBJ1-2, with a weak D call TRBD1 (5 bases). Germline assignment: CDR1 SGDLS and CDR2 YYNGEE. Trimming stripped 1 base from V and 8 bases from J, with 12 bases between. This CDR3 region has 13 residues. The CDR3 DNA is TGTGCCAGCAGCGTAACTTCCGGGGGAGGCTACACCTTC. Its translation: CASSVTSGGGYTF.

The chain links TRBV5-4 to TRBJ2-7; D unclear. The germline V and J ends were trimmed by 0 bases and 4 bases, with 11 bases remaining between them. The germline CDR1 and CDR2 sequences are SGHNT and YYREEE (reference sequence). The CDR3 extends over 14 amino acids. CDR3 loop: CASSLDLFSYEQYF. CDR3 coding DNA: TGTGCCAGCAGCTTGGATCTTTTCAGTTACGAGCAGTACTTC.

The table lists this clone with a few counts. This chain connects TRBV19 to TRBJ1-2, with TRBD1 identical over 9 bases. V lost 3 bases to trimming and J lost 3 bases; unmatched junction nucleotides: 2. Germline loops: CDR1 LNHDA, CDR2 SQIVND (reference sequence). This CDR3 comprises 14 residues. The CDR3: CASSMGQGDYGYTF. The CDR3 nucleotides read TGTGCCAGTAGTATGGGACAGGGCGACTATGGCTACACCTTC.

The chain carries TRBV5-6 and TRBJ2-1; D possibly corresponds to TRBD2 (5 bases). Germline assignment: CDR1 SGHDT and CDR2 YYEEEE. The CDR3 runs to 13 residues. The germline V and J ends were trimmed by 5 bases and 7 bases, with 13 bases remaining between them. The CDR3 bases are TGTGCCAGCAGTCGAGCGGTGCGGAATGAGCAGTTCTTC. It yields the protein CASSRAVRNEQFF.

The V call is TRBV7-2, the J call TRBJ2-7, with unresolved D. The germline gives CDR1 SGHTA, CDR2 FQGNSA. V gave up 1 base and J gave up 3 bases, with 7 bases separating them. This CDR3 spans 13 amino acids. The CDR3 DNA sequence: TGTGCCAGCAGCTTAGTTCCATTCTACGAGCAGTACTTC. Encoded protein: CASSLVPFYEQYF.

The gene calls are TRBV5-1 and TRBJ2-3, with 8 bases that match TRBD2. Per germline, CDR1 SGHRS and CDR2 YFSETQ. The ends lost 4 bases at V and 6 bases at J; junction bases unmatched: 7. This CDR3 is 14 amino acids long. CDR3 region: CASSPRTSQDTQYF. CDR3 coding DNA: TGCGCCAGCAGCCCCCGGACTAGCCAGGATACGCAGTATTTT.

The chain has TRBV7-2 and TRBJ2-1, with TRBD2 identical over 8 bases. The CDR3 sequence is 15 residues long. Trimming took 1 base from V and 3 from J; bases not matched to a gene: 2. Germline lookup yields CDR1 SGHTA and CDR2 FQGNSA. CDR3 sequence: CASSLGGTSYNEQFF. In DNA, the CDR3 is TGTGCCAGCAGCTTAGGGGGGACTAGCTACAATGAGCAGTTCTTC. Together with reference TRBV7-2 and TRBJ2-1, the CDR3 gives the full variable domain: GAGVSQSPSNKVTEKGKDVELRCDPISGHTALYWYRQSLGQGLEFLIYFQGNSAPDKSGLPSDRFSAERTGGSVSTLTIQRTQQEDSAVYLCASSLGGTSYNEQFFGPGTRLTVL.

This chain connects TRBV15 to TRBJ1-2, with 7 bases identical to TRBD1. The CDR3 runs 16 residues. CDR1 is LNHNV, CDR2 YYDKDF, per germline (reference sequence). V was pared by 1 base and J by 4 bases, with 9 bases of the junction left unmatched. The CDR3 loop reads CATSRGGQYESYGYTF. The CDR3 nucleotides read TGTGCCACCAGCAGAGGGGGACAGTACGAGAGCTATGGCTACACCTTC.

The chain is built from TRBV7-9 and TRBJ2-3; 7 nucleotides align to TRBD2. Germline values: CDR1 SEHNR, CDR2 FQNEAQ (reference sequence). This CDR3 contains 16 residues. Trimming took 11 bases from V and 2 from J; bases not matched to a gene: 16. CDR3 in amino acids: CAGRGGPGRNTDTQYF. The CDR3 DNA reads as TGTGCCGGTAGGGGAGGGCCAGGTAGGAACACAGATACGCAGTATTTT.

This clone was observed a single time. The chain has TRBV2 and TRBJ1-3; D might be TRBD1 (5 bases). Germline V gene lookup returns CDR1 SNHLY and CDR2 FYNNEI. The CDR3 runs to 15 residues. V lost 6 bases and J lost 0, with 12 bases in between. CDR3 loop: CASSRGTGSGNTIYF. The CDR3 DNA is TGTGCCAGCAGCCGGGGGACGGGCTCTGGAAACACCATATATTTT.

The genes are TRBV6-5 and TRBJ2-5; unclear D gene. V lost 5 bases to trimming and J lost 5 bases, with 12 bases between them. The CDR3 length is 13 residues. CDR1 is MNHEY and CDR2 is SVGAGI in the germline V gene. DNA of the CDR3: TGTGCCAGCAGTCGGGTCTTCGGGGAGACCCAGTACTTC. This gives the protein CASSRVFGETQYF.

This clone was seen more than once but under ten times. This chain connects TRBV19 to TRBJ1-1, with no clear D. V was pared by 1 base and J by 10 bases, with 13 bases between. Germline lookup yields CDR1 LNHDA and CDR2 SQIVND (reference sequence). The CDR3 loop spans 13 amino acids. In DNA, the CDR3 is TGTGCCAGTAGTATAGGTGAAACAGCCGTAGCTTTCTTT. Residues: CASSIGETAVAFF.

V gene TRBV9 combines with J gene TRBJ2-7, with 10 bases lining up with TRBD1. J gave up 4 bases and V 3 bases, and 10 bases lay outside the gene matches. CDR3 length: 16 residues. CDR1 SGDLS and CDR2 YYNGEE come from the germline V gene. This CDR3 is CASSATPGTGAYEQYF. The CDR3 region has the DNA TGTGCCAGCAGCGCCACCCCCGGGACAGGGGCGTACGAGCAGTACTTC.

This clone was observed once. The gene calls are TRBV9 and TRBJ1-2; 8 nucleotides align to TRBD1. Trimming cost V 3 bases and J 3 bases; bases outside gene matches: 7. Germline CDR1 is SGDLS and CDR2 is YYNGEE. CDR3 length: 15 amino acids. CDR3 DNA: TGTGCCAGCAGCGCCCCCCGGACAGGGTACTATGGCTACACCTTC. Translating gives CASSAPRTGYYGYTF.

The chain uses TRBV6-5 and TRBJ2-7, with 13 nucleotides matching TRBD2. Trimming cost V 2 bases and J 5 bases; bases outside gene matches: 3. CDR1 is MNHEY and CDR2 is SVGAGI in the germline V gene. The CDR3 is 15 residues long. The CDR3, as DNA: TGTGCCAGCAGTTACGGACTAGCGGGGGTCAACGAGCAGTACGTC. It translates to CASSYGLAGVNEQYV.

The rearrangement links TRBV28 to TRBJ2-7; the match to TRBD1 covers 8 bases. This CDR3 contains 14 residues. The germline gives CDR1 MDHEN, CDR2 SYDVKM. With V trimmed by 0 bases and J by 3 bases, 1 base remained unmatched. The CDR3 DNA is TGTGCCAGCAGTTTATGGACAGGGGACTACGAGCAGTACTTC. This sequence encodes CASSLWTGDYEQYF.

The chain carries TRBV28 and TRBJ2-4; the D is unclear. The CDR3 is 16 residues long. Trimming took off 1 base at V and 1 base at J, with 11 bases between the two ends. Germline values: CDR1 MDHEN, CDR2 SYDVKM. CDR3 bases: TGTGCCAGCAGTTTATTACAGAAGGATGCCAAAAACATTCAGTACTTC. Its protein product is CASSLLQKDAKNIQYF.

This clone occurred once. The gene calls are TRBV7-9 and TRBJ2-1, with 7 bases aligning to TRBD2. The J segment lost 6 bases and the V segment lost 0 bases, leaving 11 bases of the junction unmatched. The CDR3 is made up of 17 amino acids. The germline CDR1 and CDR2 sequences are SEHNR and FQNEAQ (reference sequence). The CDR3 region is CASSLALPGGISNEQFF. The DNA of the CDR3 is TGTGCCAGCAGCTTAGCGCTCCCGGGAGGTATTAGCAATGAGCAGTTCTTC.

The rearrangement joins TRBV5-1 to TRBJ2-2; 11 positions match TRBD1. Per the germline V gene, CDR1 is SGHRS and CDR2 is YFSETQ. The CDR3 length is 14 residues. V lost 4 bases, J lost 6 bases, and 2 bases stayed unmatched. CDR3 amino acids: CASSTDRGPGELFF. The CDR3 region has the DNA TGCGCCAGCAGCACGGACAGGGGGCCCGGGGAGCTGTTTTTT.

This rearrangement joins TRBV7-2 to TRBJ1-2; 7 nucleotides agree with TRBD1. The V and J ends lost 1 base and 8 bases, in that order; junction bases with no gene match: 7. Looked up from germline, CDR1 is SGHTA and CDR2 is FQGNSA. The CDR3 extends over 14 amino acids. Here the CDR3 reads CASSLGDRVRGYTF. The CDR3 bases are TGTGCCAGCAGCTTAGGCGACAGGGTGAGGGGCTACACCTTC.

This chain connects TRBV19 to TRBJ2-4; 9 bases match TRBD2. Germline CDR1 LNHDA, CDR2 SQIVND (reference sequence). The CDR3 totals 19 residues. With V trimmed by 5 bases and J by 0 bases, 14 bases remained unmatched. The chain's CDR3 is CASSSQGSGGLLAKNIQYF. CDR3 coding DNA: TGTGCCAGTAGTTCCCAGGGTAGCGGGGGCCTGTTAGCCAAAAACATTCAGTACTTC.

The chain carries TRBV12-3 or TRBV12-4 and TRBJ2-7; tentative D call: TRBD1 (6 bases). This CDR3 contains 12 residues. The V and J ends lost 4 bases and 3 bases respectively, with 7 bases between them. The CDR3 region has the DNA TGTGCCAGCAGTTCACAGGGCTACGAGCAGTACTTC. Amino acids: CASSSQGYEQYF.